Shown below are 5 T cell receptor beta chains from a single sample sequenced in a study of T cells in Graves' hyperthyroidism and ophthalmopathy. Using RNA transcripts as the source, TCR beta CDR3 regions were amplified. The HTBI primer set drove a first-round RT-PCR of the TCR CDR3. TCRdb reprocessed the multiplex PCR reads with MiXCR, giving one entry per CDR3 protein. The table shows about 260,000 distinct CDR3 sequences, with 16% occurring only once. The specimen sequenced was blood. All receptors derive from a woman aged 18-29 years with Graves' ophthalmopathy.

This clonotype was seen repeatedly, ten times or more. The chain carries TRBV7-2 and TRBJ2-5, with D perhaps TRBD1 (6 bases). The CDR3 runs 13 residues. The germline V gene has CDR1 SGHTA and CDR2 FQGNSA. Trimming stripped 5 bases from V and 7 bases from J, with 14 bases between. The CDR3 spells CASSATGWGTQYF. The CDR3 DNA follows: TGTGCCAGCAGCGCCACAGGGTGGGGGACCCAGTACTTC.

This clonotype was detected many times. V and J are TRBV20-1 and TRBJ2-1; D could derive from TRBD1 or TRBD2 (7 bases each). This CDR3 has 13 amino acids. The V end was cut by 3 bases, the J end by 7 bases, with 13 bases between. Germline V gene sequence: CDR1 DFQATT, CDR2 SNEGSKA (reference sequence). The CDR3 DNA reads TGCAGTGCTAGCCACCAGGGGGGGAATGAGCAGTTCTTC. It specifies CSASHQGGNEQFF.

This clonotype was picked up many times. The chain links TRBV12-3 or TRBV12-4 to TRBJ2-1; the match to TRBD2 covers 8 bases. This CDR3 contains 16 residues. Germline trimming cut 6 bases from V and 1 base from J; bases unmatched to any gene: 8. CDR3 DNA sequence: TGTGCCAGCAGCCGGATGACTAGCGTATCCTACAATGAGCAGTTCTTC. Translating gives CASSRMTSVSYNEQFF.

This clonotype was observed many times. The CDR3: CSEEGHGKNIQYF. The CDR3 DNA follows: TGCAGTGAGGAGGGACATGGGAAAAACATTCAGTACTTC. The gene calls are TRBV20-1 and TRBJ2-4; D might be TRBD1 or TRBD2, each matching 6 bases. Germline V gene sequence: CDR1 DFQATT, CDR2 SNEGSKA (reference sequence). Trimming took 7 bases from V and 4 from J, leaving 14 bases between them. The CDR3 length is 13 residues.

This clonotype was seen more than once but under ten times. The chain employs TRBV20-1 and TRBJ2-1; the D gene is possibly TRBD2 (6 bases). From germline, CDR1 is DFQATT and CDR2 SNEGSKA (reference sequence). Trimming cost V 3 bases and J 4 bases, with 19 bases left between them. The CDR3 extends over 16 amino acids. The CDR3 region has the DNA TGCAGTGCTAGTTCATTTGGTGCTAGCGCTTACAATGAGCAGTTCTTC. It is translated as CSASSFGASAYNEQFF.